This section outlines one T cell receptor (beta chain) sequence together with its context. This clonotype was observed many times. Which antigen it targets is not known. The record has no base qualities; no much larger clone is one base away. These data originate in a study of T cell repertoires in cytomegalovirus infection (dated by TCRdb to between 2018 and 2021). As for the study more broadly: The HLA type of each donor mattered for the analysis, because public TCR beta signatures pointed to carriage of CMV infection along with the matching HLA type.

Sequencer: Illumina HiSeq 1500. TCRdb passed the public sequencing reads through fastp at Q25 and MiXCR, retaining productive beta sequences. Rows are unified per CDR3 protein, each entry keeping the most common DNA and genes. The sample table shows about 140,000 distinct CDR3 sequences, and roughly 6.5% are seen once. 18% of the sample is taken by the ten largest. CDR1 and CDR2, per the germline V gene, are SGHTA and FQGNSA. The CDR3 numbers 15 residues from cysteine through phenylalanine. Only CDR3 DNA is held: 45 bases, read in frame from base 1. The germline ends are 10 bases apart after V is trimmed by 1 base and J by 0 bases. Points the paper makes about the study in general: The ex vivo response was dominated by HLA-C-restricted CMV-specific TCR beta clonotypes, which also provided the single most frequent clonotype in two of eight donors. Cumulative frequency of public TCR beta family members discriminated carriers of CMV infection plus the relevant HLA type in this cohort and an independent roughly 340-donor cohort.

The chain links TRBV7-2 with TRBJ2-7, with a tentative D gene TRBD1 over 6 matching bases. This TCR derives from a human donor in good health (CMV status not recorded). Some clones in this sample may be carry-over from other donors' samples. Sequencing was performed on PBMCs. The nucleotide sequence is given as TGTGCCAGCAGCTTAGGGGACACAAGCTCCTACGAGCAGTACTTC. Its amino acids are CASSLGDTSSYEQYF.